The T cell receptor (beta chain) described here comes from a study of T-cell reconstitution after alpha-beta-depleted transplantation in children (dated by TCRdb to 2016 to 2017). In terms of the full investigation: T-cell immune reconstitution after TCRalphabeta/CD19-depleted allogeneic hematopoietic cell transplantation in children was quantitatively tracked in the study by means of TCR repertoire profiling. The full study reports these points: Over the following months the frequencies of hyperexpanded clones went down, and after one year T-cell counts and TCRbeta diversity were mostly credited to newly produced T cells. The apparently early recovery of alphabetaT-cell counts about two months after transplant reportedly depended on only several hundred rapidly expanded clones that came from non-depleted graft cells. In some patients, the high TCRbeta diversity seen at day 60 was put down to recipient T cells and intrathymic progenitors that had survived conditioning.

This clonotype has only a few counts. What antigen it recognizes has not been identified. Base quality data are lacking; no much larger clone is found one base away. Taken with the paper, the label for treatment or condition translates to: allogeneic hematopoietic cell transplantation with graft depleted of TCRalphabeta T cells and CD19 B cells. The transplant recipients were children given TCRalphabeta/CD19-depleted allogeneic hematopoietic cell grafts. V lost 2 bases and J lost 2 bases; the stretch between them is 14 bases long. The germline V gene gives CDR1 as SGHRS and CDR2 as YFSETQ. There are 15 amino acids in the CDR3, from cysteine to phenylalanine inclusive. The kept DNA is CDR3 alone, 45 bases in frame from the first base. Library preparation employed PCR. These reads were obtained on an Illumina HiSeq 2500. To normalize quantification of the TCRbeta repertoire, the TCR libraries were built with molecular barcoding that relied on unique molecular identifiers. TCRdb redid the processing of the public reads, applying fastp at Q25 and MiXCR, and retained in-frame beta chains. Each CDR3 protein gets just one entry, which takes the most common genes and DNA from the rows behind it. The sample has some 840,000 distinct CDR3 sequences on record, 15% to 20% of them singletons. In total, the top ten clones hold roughly 5% of the sample.

The sequences come from PBMCs, mostly from graft donor cells, collected 360 days after TCRalphabeta/CD19-depleted stem cell transplant. The chain was built from TRBV5-1 and TRBJ2-7; 6 matching bases give a weak D call of TRBD2. This TCR came from a male patient aged 10 to 17 who had a stem cell transplant for acute lymphoblastic leukemia, so the T cells may come from the graft donor. The CDR3 in this case is CASSFSRDFPYEQYF. The nucleotides read TGCGCCAGCAGCTTTTCCCGGGACTTTCCCTACGAGCAGTACTTC.